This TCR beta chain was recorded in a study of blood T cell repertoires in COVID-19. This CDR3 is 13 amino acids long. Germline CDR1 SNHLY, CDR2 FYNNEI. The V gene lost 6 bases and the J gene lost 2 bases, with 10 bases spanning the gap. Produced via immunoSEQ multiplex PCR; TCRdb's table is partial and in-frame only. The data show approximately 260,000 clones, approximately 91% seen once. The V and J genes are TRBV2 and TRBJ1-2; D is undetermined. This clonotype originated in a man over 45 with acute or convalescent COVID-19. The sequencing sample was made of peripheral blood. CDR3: CASSADTNYGYTF. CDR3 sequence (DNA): TGTGCCAGCAGCGCCGACACGAACTATGGCTACACCTTC.